The 25 T cell receptor beta chains in this list originate from one sample, sequenced in a study of naive and memory T cell subsets. The beta constant-region primer was an equimolar mix of two oligonucleotides covering TRBC1 and TRBC2. Using its own MiXCR run on the UMI-ligation and nested PCR reads, TCRdb lists one record per CDR3 protein. The sample shows tens of thousands of distinct CDR3 sequences, around 6.5% of them seen only once. The sequencing input was central memory CD4+ T cells from blood. The source is a human donor in good health.

This clonotype was detected a few times. The chain uses TRBV5-5 and TRBJ2-3; 7 bases fit TRBD1. The trim removed 7 bases at V and 0 bases at J, leaving 5 bases unmatched. The CDR3 length is 14 residues. The germline gives CDR1 SGHKS, CDR2 YYEKEE (reference sequence). CDR3 DNA sequence: TGTGCCAGCGGGACAGAGCCTAGCACAGATACGCAGTATTTT. This codes for CASGTEPSTDTQYF.

The chain is built from TRBV7-3 and TRBJ1-1, with D possibly being TRBD1 (6 bases). V was pared by 1 base and J by 7 bases, with 16 bases between. CDR1 and CDR2 from the germline V gene are SGHTA and FQGTGA. The CDR3 covers 15 residues. The CDR3 nucleotides are TGTGCCAGCAGCTTAAATATCGGGGGGCGAGATGAAGCTTTCTTT. Translation: CASSLNIGGRDEAFF.

V usage is TRBV6-6 and J usage is TRBJ2-7; TRBD2 is a possible D gene (5 bases). This CDR3 comprises 12 residues. CDR1 and CDR2 (germline): MNHNY, SVGAGI (reference sequence). Deletions cut 5 bases from V and 7 bases from J, with 12 bases between. In DNA, the CDR3 is TGTGCCAGCAGTCCTAAGGCGGGTGAGCAGTACTTC. Translation gives CASSPKAGEQYF.

This clonotype was detected ten times or more. The V call is TRBV12-3 or TRBV12-4, the J call TRBJ2-1; 9 nucleotides agree with TRBD1. V lost 6 bases and J lost 10; bases outside the gene matches: 16. The CDR3 sequence is 16 residues long. CDR3 nucleotide sequence: TGTGCCAGCAGAAGACAACCCGGGACAGGGCATAACGAGCAGTTCTTC. It yields the protein CASRRQPGTGHNEQFF.

This clonotype was detected a few times. The chain has TRBV5-5 and TRBJ2-1, with D possibly being TRBD1 or TRBD2 (5 bases each). The CDR3 consists of 15 residues. V was shortened by 1 base and J by 1 base, with 9 bases between the two germline ends. The germline CDR1 and CDR2 sequences are SGHKS and YYEKEE (reference sequence). CDR3: CASSLRGESYNEQFF. The CDR3 nucleotides are TGTGCCAGCAGCTTGAGGGGAGAATCCTACAATGAGCAGTTCTTC.

This clonotype has ten or more counts. The rearrangement links TRBV28 to TRBJ2-1; tentative D call: TRBD2 (7 bases). Looked up from germline, CDR1 is MDHEN and CDR2 is SYDVKM. This CDR3 region has 15 residues. The ends were cut back, 7 bases at V and 5 bases at J, with 18 bases in the middle. The CDR3 loop reads CASTRLGGGHNEQFF. The CDR3 DNA sequence: TGTGCCAGCACCCGCCTGGGGGGGGGCCACAATGAGCAGTTCTTC.

This clonotype occurred a few times. The chain uses TRBV5-1 and TRBJ2-1; 16 bases match TRBD2. J gave up 15 bases and V 4 bases, and 13 bases lay outside the gene matches. CDR3 length: 16 residues. The germline V gene encodes CDR1 SGHRS and CDR2 YFSETQ. DNA of the CDR3: TGCGCCAGCAGCCCCCCGGGACTAGCGGGAGGGCATCGGTGGTTCTTC. This gives the protein CASSPPGLAGGHRWFF.

This clonotype has more than one count but fewer than ten. The chain is built from TRBV7-2 and TRBJ2-7, with a possible D match to TRBD2 (5 bases). Germline loops: CDR1 SGHTA, CDR2 FQGNSA. This CDR3 spans 14 amino acids. V shed 6 bases and J shed 2 bases, with 14 bases lying between them. The CDR3 DNA is TGTGCCAGCAGTCTAGAGGCGGGCCCCTACGAGCAGTACTTC. It is translated as CASSLEAGPYEQYF.

The table lists this clonotype with many counts. This chain joins TRBV14 and TRBJ1-1; the D gene is possibly TRBD1 (5 bases). CDR1 and CDR2 (germline): SGHDN, FVKESK. The ends were cut back, 3 bases at V and 4 bases at J, with 9 bases in the middle. This CDR3 spans 13 amino acids. The chain's CDR3 is CASSQNRGTEAFF. The CDR3, as DNA: TGTGCCAGCAGCCAGAATAGGGGCACTGAAGCTTTCTTT.

This clonotype occurred many times. The chain uses TRBV20-1 and TRBJ2-7; D ambiguous. Germline V lookup: CDR1 DFQATT, CDR2 SNEGSKA (reference sequence). Deletions cut 6 bases from V and 6 bases from J, with 15 bases between. The CDR3 is 12 residues long. In nucleotides, the CDR3 is TGCAGTGCAACTCCCCCGTTACGCGAGCAGTACTTC. Encoded protein: CSATPPLREQYF.

This clonotype was picked up many times. The chain uses TRBV20-1 and TRBJ2-3; TRBD2 might be the D (6 bases). V lost 1 base and J 0 bases, leaving 14 bases between the germline ends. The CDR3 sequence is 16 residues long. In germline, CDR1 is DFQATT, CDR2 SNEGSKA (reference sequence). The CDR3 protein is CSARARRAYSTDTQYF. CDR3 nucleotide sequence: TGCAGTGCTAGAGCGCGGAGGGCTTATAGCACAGATACGCAGTATTTT.

This clonotype was recorded at least ten times. J is TRBJ1-1 and V is TRBV20-1, with D perhaps TRBD1 (5 bases). This CDR3 comprises 14 residues. Trimming pared 6 bases from V and 7 bases from J, leaving 21 bases between. Germline V gene sequence: CDR1 DFQATT, CDR2 SNEGSKA (reference sequence). The CDR3, as DNA: TGCAGTGCCAACGAGGATCGACAGCTCCGTGAAGCTTTCTTT. It specifies CSANEDRQLREAFF.

This clonotype has a count of ten or more. CDR3 coding DNA: TGTGCCAGTAGAGACGGATTGAACACTGAAGCTTTCTTT. Residues: CASRDGLNTEAFF. This chain uses TRBV6-6 with TRBJ1-1; no clear D gene. Between the trimmed V and J ends, which lost 9 bases and 0 bases, there was a span of 11 bases. CDR3 size: 13 residues. CDR1 and CDR2 from the germline V gene are MNHNY and SVGAGI (reference sequence).

A few counts support this clonotype. The genes are TRBV27 and TRBJ2-5; 10 nucleotides agree with TRBD2. Germline V gene sequence: CDR1 MNHEY, CDR2 SMNVEV (reference sequence). The CDR3 extends over 15 amino acids. V shed 7 bases, J shed 4 bases, and the junction held 9 bases outside the gene matches. The CDR3 coding sequence is TGTGCCAGCAAGCGAAGGGCTAGCGGGGGAGAGACCCAGTACTTC. Translation gives CASKRRASGGETQYF.

Many counts were recorded for this clonotype. The chain carries TRBV6-5 and TRBJ2-1; the match to TRBD2 covers 7 bases. V shed 5 bases and J 4 bases; nucleotides not matched to a gene: 11. The length of the CDR3 is 16 residues. The germline V gene has CDR1 MNHEY and CDR2 SVGAGI. The CDR3 DNA sequence: TGTGCCAGCAGTCTCAAGGGCGGGAGTCTTTACAATGAGCAGTTCTTC. This gives the protein CASSLKGGSLYNEQFF.

This chain joins TRBV20-1 and TRBJ2-1; 13 bases are a match to TRBD2. The CDR3 contains 16 residues. The trim removed 2 bases at V and 4 bases at J, leaving 5 bases unmatched. CDR1 is DFQATT, CDR2 SNEGSKA, per germline (reference sequence). CDR3 nucleotide sequence: TGCAGTGCTAGAACGGGACTAGCGGGAAGTTACAATGAGCAGTTCTTC. This encodes CSARTGLAGSYNEQFF.

This clonotype was found many times. The chain employs TRBV28 and TRBJ2-7; the D gene is possibly TRBD2 (6 bases). Trimming shortened V by 5 bases and J by 4 bases, and 15 bases separated the two germline ends. The CDR3 covers 14 residues. Germline values: CDR1 MDHEN, CDR2 SYDVKM. CDR3 DNA: TGTGCCAGCAGTCCCGGGGGTACCCAGTACGAGCAGTACTTC. Its translation is CASSPGGTQYEQYF.

J is TRBJ2-6 and V is TRBV7-2; the D call may be TRBD1 or TRBD2 (5 bases each). The CDR3 sequence is 16 residues long. Germline CDR1 reads SGHTA; CDR2 reads FQGNSA. Trimming removed 6 bases from V and 1 base from J, with 13 bases in between. The CDR3 region has the DNA TGTGCCAGCAGTAGGGACCCCTTTTCTGGGGCCAACGTCCTGACTTTC. Its protein product is CASSRDPFSGANVLTF.

V gene TRBV4-2 combines with J gene TRBJ2-7; the D gene is possibly TRBD2 (7 bases). Germline CDR1 is LGHNA and CDR2 is YNFKEQ. Between the trimmed V and J ends, which lost 0 bases and 4 bases, there was a span of 19 bases. The CDR3 covers 17 residues. The CDR3 DNA follows: TGTGCCAGCAGCCAAGACCAAGGGGGGGGGAAGACTTACGAGCAGTACTTC. Translated: CASSQDQGGGKTYEQYF.

This clonotype has at least ten counts. This chain joins TRBV19 and TRBJ2-3; D not certain. Germline V gives CDR1 LNHDA, CDR2 SQIVND (reference sequence). The CDR3 has 13 residues. Trimming removed 6 bases from V and 1 base from J, with 8 bases in between. This chain's CDR3 is CASRPSGTDTQYF. In DNA form, the CDR3 reads TGTGCCAGTAGGCCCAGTGGCACAGATACGCAGTATTTT. Full variable domain (outside the CDR3, taken from reference TRBV19 and TRBJ2-3): DGGITQSPKYLFRKEGQNVTLSCEQNLNHDAMYWYRQDPGQGLRLIYYSQIVNDFQKGDIAEGYSVSREKKESFPLTVTSAQKNPTAFYLCASRPSGTDTQYFGPGTRLTVL.

The chain has TRBV12-3 or TRBV12-4 and TRBJ2-1, with TRBD2 identical over 13 bases. The CDR3 length is 14 residues. Trimming took 6 bases from V and 8 from J; bases not matched to a gene: 4. For the CDR3, the DNA is TGTGCCAGCAGACGGACTAGCGGGAGCTATGAGCAGTTCTTC. Translating gives CASRRTSGSYEQFF.

Many counts were recorded for this clonotype. V gene TRBV18 combines with J gene TRBJ1-2, with D perhaps matching TRBD1 (5 bases). CDR1 is KGHSH and CDR2 is LQKENI in the germline V gene. Trimming shortened V by 2 bases and J by 6 bases, and 19 bases separated the two germline ends. This CDR3 has 16 residues. This CDR3 is CASSPSASGLGNGYTF. The CDR3 region has the DNA TGTGCCAGCTCACCAAGTGCCTCAGGGCTGGGTAATGGCTACACCTTC.

Comments on this clonotype: A read error is possible here, since a much larger clone lies one base away. The chain carries TRBV19 and TRBJ1-5; D call uncertain. The CDR3 loop spans 16 amino acids. Germline CDR1 and CDR2: LNHDA and SQIVND (reference sequence). V lost 1 base to trimming and J lost 0 bases, with 10 bases between them. CDR3 in amino acids: CASSIVSSGSNQPQHF. The CDR3 DNA follows: TGTGCCAGTAGTATAGTATCCAGCGGTAGCAATCAGCCCCAGCATTTT. The full variable domain, its missing parts supplied by reference TRBV19 and TRBJ1-5, is DGGITQSPKYLFRKEGQNVTLSCEQNLNHDAMYWYRQDPGQGLRLIYYSQIVNDFQKGDIAEGYSVSREKKESFPLTVTSAQKNPTAFYLCASSIVSSGSNQPQHFGDGTRLSIL.

This clonotype was recorded many times. The chain joins TRBV29-1 to TRBJ2-2, with 11 nucleotides matching TRBD2. V lost 4 bases, J lost 4 bases, and 5 bases stayed unmatched. Germline CDR1 is SQVTM and CDR2 is ANQGSEA. The CDR3 runs 15 residues. For the CDR3, the DNA is TGCAGCGTTGGGGCTAGCGGGAGGTCCACCGGGGAGCTGTTTTTT. Translating it yields CSVGASGRSTGELFF.

This clonotype was observed many times. CDR3: CSALSYGDNSPLHF. CDR3 bases: TGCAGTGCTCTCAGTTACGGAGATAATTCACCCCTCCACTTT. The chain links TRBV20-1 to TRBJ1-6; D is ambiguous. The germline V and J ends were trimmed by 5 bases and 5 bases, with 13 bases remaining between them. Germline values: CDR1 DFQATT, CDR2 SNEGSKA (reference sequence). This CDR3 comprises 14 residues.